This T cell receptor (beta chain) emerged from a study of blood T cell repertoires in COVID-19. Study-wide background: Collection of acute and convalescent COVID-19 samples took place in the United States, Italy and Spain. PBMCs, B-cell-depleted T cells, or T cells were the source of the cDNA or gDNA that made up the material.

Authors' methods: Reference gene primers were amplified, and this amplification served to estimate nucleated cell counts. Using immunoSEQ multiplex PCR, the repertoire was profiled, and TCRdb retains in-frame clones only, with some absent. Clone size and the V and J calls come from that table; the DNA yielded D and trimming. The table includes 150,000 to 200,000 clones, roughly 90% detected once. Germline values: CDR1 SGHAT, CDR2 FQNNGV. V was clipped by 3 bases and J by 0 bases; unmatched bases: 12. This CDR3 is built from 18 residues. The chain combines TRBV11-2 with TRBJ2-7, with 9 bases aligning to TRBD2. The sequence was obtained from a man in his fifties or sixties with active or convalescent COVID-19. Material: peripheral blood. CDR3 region: CASSFGRTSEIPSYEQYF. DNA for the CDR3: TGTGCCAGCAGCTTCGGGCGGACTAGCGAAATACCCTCCTACGAGCAGTACTTC.